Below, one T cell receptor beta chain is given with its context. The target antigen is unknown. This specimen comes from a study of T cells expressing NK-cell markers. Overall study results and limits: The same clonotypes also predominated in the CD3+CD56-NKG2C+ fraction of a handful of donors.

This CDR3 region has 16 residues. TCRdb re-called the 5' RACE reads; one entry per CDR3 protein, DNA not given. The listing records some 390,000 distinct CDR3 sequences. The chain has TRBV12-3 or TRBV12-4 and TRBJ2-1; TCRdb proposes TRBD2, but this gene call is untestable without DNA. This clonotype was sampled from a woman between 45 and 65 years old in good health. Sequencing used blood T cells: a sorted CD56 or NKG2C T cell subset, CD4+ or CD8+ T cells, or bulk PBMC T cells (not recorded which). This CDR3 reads CASSVLTSWGYNEQFF.